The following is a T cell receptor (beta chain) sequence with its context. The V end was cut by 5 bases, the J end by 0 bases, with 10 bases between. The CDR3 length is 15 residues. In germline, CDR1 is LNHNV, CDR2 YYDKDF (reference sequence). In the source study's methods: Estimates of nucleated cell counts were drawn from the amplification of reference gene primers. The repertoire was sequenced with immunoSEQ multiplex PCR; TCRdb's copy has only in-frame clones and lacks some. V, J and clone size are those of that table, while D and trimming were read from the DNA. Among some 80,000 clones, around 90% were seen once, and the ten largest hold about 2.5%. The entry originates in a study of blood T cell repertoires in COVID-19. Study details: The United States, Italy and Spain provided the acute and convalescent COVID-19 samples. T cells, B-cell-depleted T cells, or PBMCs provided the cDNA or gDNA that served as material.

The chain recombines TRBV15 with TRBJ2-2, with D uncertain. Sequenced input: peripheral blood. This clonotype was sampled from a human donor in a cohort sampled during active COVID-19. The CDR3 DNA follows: TGTGCCACCAGCGCCGGGTCCGCGAACACCGGGGAGCTGTTTTTT. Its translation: CATSAGSANTGELFF.